This is a list of T cell receptor beta chains from one sample in a study of blood T cells in healthy people across ages. TCRdb recomputed calls from the 5' RACE reads with MiXCR, one row per CDR3 protein. The data show some 760,000 distinct CDR3 sequences, 20% to 30% seen once. This same sample was also part of a study on T cells of mothers and their children.

Specimen: blood. The receptors were gathered from a boy aged 10-17 years in good health. CDR3s include the opening cysteine and the closing phenylalanine or tryptophan. Fields, in order: clone size, D gene, V gene, J gene, CDR3 protein, CDR3 DNA. The D gene is left open where the match is weak. Size tells how often a clone was seen (once, few, many) or the class of an expanded clone, and some rows leave it out.

>.|.|TRBV7-2|TRBJ2-5
CASSLNREETQHF
TGTGCCAGCAGCTTAAATCGGGAAGAGACCCAGCACTTC
>few|.|TRBV28|TRBJ2-1
CASSFRAGQDQNEQFF
TGTGCCAGCAGTTTTCGAGCGGGCCAGGATCAGAATGAGCAGTTCTTC
>.|.|TRBV10-2|TRBJ1-5
CASSEWRQIDQPQHF
TGCGCCAGCAGTGAGTGGAGGCAGATTGATCAGCCCCAGCATTTT
>few|TRBD1|TRBV12-3/TRBV12-4|TRBJ2-7
CASSRDREIHEQYF
TGTGCCAGCAGTCGGGACAGGGAGATCCACGAGCAGTACTTC
>.|TRBD2|TRBV4-3|TRBJ2-1
CASSQGGLGVDEQFF
TGCGCCAGCAGCCAAGGGGGACTAGGAGTTGATGAGCAGTTCTTC
>.|.|TRBV5-1|TRBJ2-3
CASSPGSDYHTDTQYF
TGCGCCAGCAGCCCCGGATCGGACTACCACACAGATACGCAGTATTTT
>.|.|TRBV12-3/TRBV12-4|TRBJ1-2
CASSQGRAAGGYTF
TGTGCCAGCAGTCAGGGTCGAGCGGCAGGTGGCTACACCTTC
>.|TRBD1|TRBV7-2|TRBJ2-3
CASSHGGQGFTDTQYF
TGTGCCAGCAGCCATGGGGGACAGGGTTTCACAGATACGCAGTATTTT
>few|.|TRBV27|TRBJ1-2
CASSFQYNQNRYGYTF
TGTGCCAGCAGTTTTCAATACAACCAAAACCGGTATGGCTACACCTTC
>few|TRBD1|TRBV27|TRBJ1-5
CASSSMTGVGQPQHF
TGTGCCAGCAGTTCGATGACAGGGGTGGGTCAGCCCCAGCATTTT
>.|.|TRBV15|TRBJ1-4
CATSRDRSLPGEKLFF
TGTGCCACCAGCAGAGATAGGTCCCTCCCTGGGGAAAAACTGTTTTTT